This T cell receptor (beta chain) was found in a study of CXCR3-negative and CXCR3-positive naive CD8 T cells. The CDR3 totals 15 residues. Germline-derived CDR1 and CDR2 are SGHRS and YFSETQ. UMI labels and 5' RACE were used to prepare the TRB cDNA libraries. TCRdb re-called the 5' RACE reads and shows each CDR3 protein once, DNA omitted. There are about 41,000 distinct CDR3 sequences in the sample, with over 12% held by the top ten. The sequence came from a human donor in good health. Some clones in this sample may be carry-over from other donors' samples. This rearrangement joins TRBV5-1 to TRBJ1-1; TCRdb lists TRBD1, though no DNA is available to test this call. Sequencing input: memory CD8+ T cells from blood. CDR3 region: CASTGDYVFNTEAFF.